These 5 T cell receptor beta chains were sequenced from one sample in a study of blood T cell repertoires in COVID-19. Assay used: immunoSEQ multiplex PCR; TCRdb lists only in-frame clones, some missing. The data show about 360,000 clones, over 75% seen once. The sample taken for sequencing was PBMCs or T cells enriched from blood (not recorded which). Every receptor here comes from a woman between 35 and 50 years old with acute COVID-19.

The CDR3 protein is CASIEKGPEDEKLFF. The CDR3 nucleotides read TGTGCCAGCATCGAAAAGGGGCCTGAGGATGAAAAACTGTTTTTT. The rearrangement links TRBV21-1 to TRBJ1-4; the table calls TRBD1, which could not be checked here. TRBV21-1 is described as a pseudogene. This CDR3 has 15 residues.

V is TRBV19 and J is TRBJ2-2, with 8 bases that match TRBD1. The CDR3 extends over 15 amino acids. J was trimmed by 3 bases and V by 6 bases; bases with no gene match: 6. In germline, CDR1 is LNHDA, CDR2 SQIVND (reference sequence). The CDR3 nucleotides read TGTGCCAGTAGCCGACAGGGGTTAGACACCGGGGAGCTGTTTTTT. It codes for CASSRQGLDTGELFF.

This rearrangement joins TRBV7-9 to TRBJ1-1; D ambiguous. This CDR3 region has 12 residues. V dropped 10 bases and J dropped 1 base, with 10 bases sitting between them. Germline V lookup: CDR1 SEHNR, CDR2 FQNEAQ (reference sequence). The DNA of the CDR3 is TGTGCCACCGCTATAGAGAACACTGAAGCTTTCTTT. It is translated as CATAIENTEAFF. The complete variable domain, with remaining parts taken from reference TRBV7-9 and TRBJ1-1, reads DTGVSQNPRHKITKRGQNVTFRCDPISEHNRLYWYRQTLGQGPEFLTYFQNEAQLEKSRLLSDRFSAERPKGSFSTLEIQRTEQGDSAMYLCATAIENTEAFFGQGTRLTVV.

The genes are TRBV2 and TRBJ2-1; TRBD2 aligns across 8 bases. With V trimmed by 10 bases and J by 0 bases, 5 bases remained unmatched. CDR1 is SNHLY and CDR2 is FYNNEI in the germline V gene. The CDR3 runs to 14 residues. The CDR3 is CATDGGASYNEQFF. The CDR3 DNA sequence: TGTGCCACCGACGGGGGGGCCTCCTACAATGAGCAGTTCTTC.

This clone occurred once. This chain joins TRBV7-2 and TRBJ1-2; maybe TRBD1 (5 bases). The V and J ends lost 5 bases and 8 bases respectively, with 18 bases between them. The CDR3 is 14 amino acids. Germline V gene data show CDR1 as SGHTA and CDR2 as FQGNSA. This CDR3 is CASSPDSGVWGYTF. CDR3 in DNA: TGTGCCAGCAGCCCAGACAGTGGGGTCTGGGGCTACACCTTC.